This T cell receptor (beta chain) was found in a study of blood T cell repertoires in COVID-19. Libraries were prepared by immunoSEQ multiplex PCR; TCRdb keeps only in-frame clonotypes and omits some of them. The sample shows fewer than 75,000 clones, just under 90% of them seen only once. The CDR3 runs to 14 residues. V lost 5 bases and J lost 4; bases outside the gene matches: 6. The germline CDR1 and CDR2 sequences are LGHNT and FRNRAP. The material sequenced was peripheral blood. This clonotype originated in a man aged 55-75 years with acute or convalescent COVID-19. The chain couples TRBV12-5 to TRBJ2-7; 9 positions match TRBD1. In nucleotides, the CDR3 is TGTGCTAGTGGTCCCGGACAGGGGAGGTACGAGCAGTACTTC. It yields the protein CASGPGQGRYEQYF.